This TCR beta chain originates from a study of T-cell reconstitution after alpha-beta-depleted transplantation in children. Study conclusions and caveats: Reportedly, roughly two months post-transplant, alpha-beta T cells arose from several hundred expanded graft clones.

This clonotype was observed many times. What it binds is unknown. Germline-derived CDR1 and CDR2 are SGHTA and FQGNSA. The CDR3 totals 16 residues. J was trimmed by 4 bases and V by 3 bases; bases with no gene match: 9. Molecular barcoding with unique molecular identifiers was used for the TCRbeta library. TCRdb called the PCR reads again in MiXCR, with one record for every CDR3 protein. This table holds about 500,000 distinct CDR3 sequences, about 10% found once. The rearrangement links TRBV7-2 to TRBJ2-5, with TRBD2 matching 9 bases. The sequenced sample was PBMCs, mostly from graft donor cells, obtained 180 days after TCRalphabeta/CD19-depleted stem cell transplant. This receptor was identified in a female patient aged 2-10 years who had a stem cell transplant for aplastic anemia, so the T cells may come from the graft donor. The CDR3 sequence: CASSFSPGLASETQYF. The CDR3 DNA reads TGTGCCAGCAGCTTTTCACCGGGACTAGCATCAGAGACCCAGTACTTC.